The 20 T cell receptor beta chains reported below all come from one sample, sequenced in a study of CD8+ T cells in alopecia areata. RNA was extracted and reverse transcribed into cDNA as the sequencing template. TCRdb keeps only in-frame clones here, not all; method: immunoSEQ multiplex PCR. The sample lists 170,000 or so clones; around 63% were seen once. The input for sequencing was CD4+ T cells sorted from blood, taken at week 0. The receptors stem from a human donor with alopecia areata.

This clone came up many times. This sequence joins TRBV18 and TRBJ2-7; TRBD1 matches at 8 bases. Trimming removed 3 bases from V and 1 base from J; junction bases left unmatched: 5. The CDR3 has 15 amino acids. CDR1 and CDR2 (germline): KGHSH, LQKENI. The CDR3, as DNA: TGTGCCAGCTCACCTTACAGGGGGAATTCCTACGAGCAGTACTTC. Protein sequence: CASSPYRGNSYEQYF.

This chain's CDR3 is CASSLLRPTGGELFF. The CDR3 DNA is TGTGCCAGCAGCTTACTCCGGCCTACGGGCGGGGAGCTGTTTTTT. The chain links TRBV11-3 to TRBJ2-2, with D unclear. Germline V gives CDR1 SGHNT, CDR2 YENEEA. The CDR3 sequence is 15 residues long. The V end lost 2 bases, the J end lost 7 bases, and 14 bases lay between the germline ends. Full variable domain (rest looked up from reference TRBV11-3 and TRBJ2-2): EAGVVQSPRYKIIEKKQPVAFWCNPISGHNTLYWYLQNLGQGPELLIRYENEEAVDDSQLPKDRFSAERLKGVDSTLKIQPAELGDSAVYLCASSLLRPTGGELFFGEGSRLTVL.

This clone was observed a handful of times. The chain joins TRBV5-1 to TRBJ2-1; D gene ambiguous. There are 16 residues in the CDR3. V was clipped by 5 bases and J by 0 bases, with 15 bases between them. CDR1 SGHRS and CDR2 YFSETQ come from the germline V gene. CDR3 bases: TGCGCCAGCAGGGCCCAGACTGTTAGCTCCTACAATGAGCAGTTCTTC. As protein: CASRAQTVSSYNEQFF.

This clone turned up a few times. The rearrangement links TRBV29-1 to TRBJ2-1; TRBD2 matches at 12 bases. Germline loops: CDR1 SQVTM, CDR2 ANQGSEA. V lost 7 bases, J lost 9 bases, and 10 bases stayed unmatched. The CDR3 consists of 14 residues. DNA for the CDR3: TGCAGCGCCCTTCCGCTAGCGGGGGGGGGTGAGCAGTTCTTC. Translated: CSALPLAGGGEQFF.

In this sample, this clone turned up a few times. The rearrangement links TRBV6-5 to TRBJ1-4; D remains ambiguous. The CDR3 runs to 13 residues. Germline V gives CDR1 MNHEY, CDR2 SVGAGI. V shed 2 bases and J shed 5 bases, with 6 bases lying between them. CDR3 DNA: TGTGCCAGCAGTTACCAATCGAATGAAAAACTGTTTTTT. It codes for CASSYQSNEKLFF.

The rearrangement joins TRBV5-1 to TRBJ2-5; weak D call: TRBD2 (5 bases). Germline CDR1 reads SGHRS; CDR2 reads YFSETQ. This CDR3 is built from 15 residues. Trimming left V 1 base short and J 3 bases short, with 13 bases between. CDR3 in DNA: TGCGCCAGCAGCTTGACCCCGGGGTATAAAGAGACCCAGTACTTC. It specifies CASSLTPGYKETQYF.

A single count supports this clone. V gene TRBV5-1 combines with J gene TRBJ2-3; 10 nucleotides agree with TRBD1. CDR3 length: 14 amino acids. J gave up 4 bases and V 7 bases, and 6 bases lay outside the gene matches. Germline-derived CDR1 and CDR2 are SGHRS and YFSETQ. The CDR3 nucleotides are TGCGCCAGCCTGCCCGGACAGGGGGCAGATACGCAGTATTTT. Protein sequence: CASLPGQGADTQYF.

The table lists this clone with a few counts. The sample carries other DNA sequences with the same CDR3. The chain links TRBV29-1 to TRBJ2-7, with 9 bases that match TRBD1. V was clipped by 6 bases and J by 5 bases; unmatched bases: 8. CDR1 SQVTM and CDR2 ANQGSEA come from the germline V gene. This CDR3 spans 13 amino acids. This chain's CDR3 is CSVEGQGRNEQYF. The CDR3 nucleotides are TGCAGCGTAGAGGGACAGGGAAGAAACGAGCAGTACTTC.

The CDR3, as DNA: TGTGCCTGGAACACCGGGACAGGGGTGGGAAAGCCCCTCCACTTT. This sequence encodes CAWNTGTGVGKPLHF. J is TRBJ1-6 and V is TRBV30; TRBD1 agrees at 10 bases. Germline CDR1 GTSNPN, CDR2 SVGIG (reference sequence). V lost 4 bases and J lost 13; bases outside the gene matches: 13. The CDR3 contains 15 residues.

This chain connects TRBV5-1 to TRBJ1-6; D gene ambiguous. The CDR3 runs 15 residues. Trimming removed 4 bases from V and 10 bases from J, with 18 bases in between. Germline V gives CDR1 SGHRS, CDR2 YFSETQ. The CDR3 coding sequence is TGCGCCAGCAGCAATTCCCGTGTGGCTGGATCACCCCTCCACTTT. Translation: CASSNSRVAGSPLHF.

This clone was observed a few times. This chain uses TRBV12-5 with TRBJ2-2; 11 positions agree with TRBD2. V shed 5 bases and J 4 bases; nucleotides not matched to a gene: 6. The CDR3 length is 16 residues. Germline loops: CDR1 LGHNT, CDR2 FRNRAP. This CDR3 reads CASGLSSGGLTGELFF. CDR3 DNA: TGTGCTAGTGGTCTCTCTAGCGGGGGGCTCACCGGGGAGCTGTTTTTT.

The V gene is TRBV27, the J gene TRBJ2-1, with 7 bases fitting TRBD2. The CDR3 sequence is 15 residues long. The V and J ends lost 5 bases and 12 bases, in that order; junction bases with no gene match: 16. Germline CDR1 reads MNHEY; CDR2 reads SMNVEV (reference sequence). The CDR3 sequence: CASSPLGGLAQRQFF. DNA of the CDR3: TGTGCCAGCAGTCCCCTGGGGGGGTTAGCTCAACGGCAGTTCTTC.

The V gene is TRBV5-6, the J gene TRBJ2-6; D uncertain. Trimming stripped 4 bases from V and 2 bases from J, with 4 bases between. Germline V CDR1 and CDR2: SGHDT, YYEEEE. The CDR3 is 13 amino acids. As DNA, the CDR3 is TGTGCCAGCAGCCCCACTGGGGCCAACGTCCTGACTTTC. This translates into CASSPTGANVLTF.

This chain connects TRBV6-5 to TRBJ2-7; 7 nucleotides line up with TRBD1. The CDR3 spans 14 residues. The germline V gene has CDR1 MNHEY and CDR2 SVGAGI. Trimming cost V 1 base and J 5 bases; bases outside gene matches: 5. CDR3 coding DNA: TGTGCCAGCAGTTACTTATCGACAGGGAACGAGCAGTACTTC. Translation: CASSYLSTGNEQYF.

V and J are TRBV6-5 and TRBJ2-3, with 7 bases aligning to TRBD1. Germline V CDR1 and CDR2: MNHEY, SVGAGI. The CDR3 contains 15 residues. With V trimmed by 6 bases and J by 3 bases, 9 bases remained unmatched. CDR3 nucleotides: TGTGCCAGCAGCGCCAGACAGGGAAGGACAGATACGCAGTATTTT. Protein sequence: CASSARQGRTDTQYF.

The CDR3 loop is CASSEGNYGKETQYF. CDR3 sequence (DNA): TGTGCCAGCAGCGAGGGGAATTATGGCAAAGAGACCCAGTACTTC. The chain uses TRBV7-3 and TRBJ2-5; TRBD1 or TRBD2 may be the D gene (5 bases each). V was clipped by 5 bases and J by 3 bases, with 16 bases between them. Germline V gene data show CDR1 as SGHTA and CDR2 as FQGTGA. The CDR3 has 15 amino acids.

The chain is built from TRBV30 and TRBJ2-7; 8 bases are shared with TRBD1. The CDR3 sequence is 15 residues long. Trimming at V came to 7 bases and at J to 4 bases, leaving 15 bases not matched to a gene. Looked up from germline, CDR1 is GTSNPN and CDR2 is SVGIG (reference sequence). DNA for the CDR3: TGTGCCTCTGATAAAGGACAGGGAATTGGGTACGAGCAGTACTTC. Encoded protein: CASDKGQGIGYEQYF. The full variable domain, in which reference TRBV30 and TRBJ2-7 provide the parts outside the CDR3, is SQTIHQWPATLVQPVGSPLSLECTVEGTSNPNLYWYRQAAGRGLQLLFYSVGIGQISSEVPQNLSASRPQDRQFILSSKKLLLSDSGFYLCASDKGQGIGYEQYFGPGTRLTVT.

This clone turned up a few times. The gene calls are TRBV29-1 and TRBJ1-1; D not resolved. CDR3 length equals 15 residues. Trimming removed 7 bases from V and 7 bases from J, with 25 bases in between. Per the germline V gene, CDR1 is SQVTM and CDR2 is ANQGSEA. CDR3 in amino acids: CSALGRRREKNEAFF. CDR3 nucleotides: TGCAGCGCCCTCGGGAGACGGCGAGAGAAAAATGAAGCTTTCTTT.

This clone turned up a few times. The chain carries TRBV9 and TRBJ2-1; D call uncertain. This CDR3 spans 11 amino acids. Trimming took off 4 bases at V and 5 bases at J, with 4 bases between the two ends. Germline V gene lookup returns CDR1 SGDLS and CDR2 YYNGEE. The CDR3 loop reads CASSWNNEQFF. CDR3 nucleotides: TGTGCCAGCAGCTGGAACAATGAGCAGTTCTTC.

The V call is TRBV29-1, the J call TRBJ1-1, with a weak D call TRBD1 (5 bases). The germline CDR1 and CDR2 sequences are SQVTM and ANQGSEA. The CDR3 runs to 10 residues. This CDR3 reads CGGGDTEAFF. The CDR3 region has the DNA TGCGGGGGAGGCGACACTGAAGCTTTCTTT.